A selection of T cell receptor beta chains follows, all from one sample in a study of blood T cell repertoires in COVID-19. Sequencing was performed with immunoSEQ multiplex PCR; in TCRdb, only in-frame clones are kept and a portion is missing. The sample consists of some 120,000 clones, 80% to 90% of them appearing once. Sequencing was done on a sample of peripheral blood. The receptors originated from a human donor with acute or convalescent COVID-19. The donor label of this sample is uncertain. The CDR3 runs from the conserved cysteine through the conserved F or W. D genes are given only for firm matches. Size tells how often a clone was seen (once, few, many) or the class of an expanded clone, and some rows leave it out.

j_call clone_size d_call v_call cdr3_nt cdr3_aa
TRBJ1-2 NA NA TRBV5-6 TGTGCCAGCAGCTTGGCAGGTTTCCCCGTCTATGGCTACACCTTC CASSLAGFPVYGYTF
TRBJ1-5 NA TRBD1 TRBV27 TGTGCCAGCAGGTCGACAGGGACAGATCAGCCCCAGCATTTT CASRSTGTDQPQHF
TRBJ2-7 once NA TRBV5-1 TGCGCCAGCAGCTTAACAGGGTTAGAGCAGTACTTC CASSLTGLEQYF
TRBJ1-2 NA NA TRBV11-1 TGTGCCAGCCCTGACAGGAGCTATGGCTACACCTTC CASPDRSYGYTF
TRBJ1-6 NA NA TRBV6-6 TGTGCCAGCAGTTACTCGCAGGGAATGGATTCACCCCTCCACTTT CASSYSQGMDSPLHF
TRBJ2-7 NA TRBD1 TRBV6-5 TGTGCCAGCAGTTACCGGGACAGTTCTTACGAGCAGTACTTC CASSYRDSSYEQYF
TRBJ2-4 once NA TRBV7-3 TGTGCCAGCAGCTTAACAGGAGGGGTGGACATTCAGTACTTC CASSLTGGVDIQYF
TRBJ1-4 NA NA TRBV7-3 TGTGCCAGTCGATACAGGGTAGGGGCAACTAATGAAAAACTGTTTTTT CASRYRVGATNEKLFF
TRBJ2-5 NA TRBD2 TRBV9 TGTGCCAGCAGCACCGGACTAGCGGGAGTTATTTCGCAAGAGACCCAGTACTTC CASSTGLAGVISQETQYF
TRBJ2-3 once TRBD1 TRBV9 TGTGCCAGCAGCGTTTGGGACAGGGGCACAGATACGCAGTATTTT CASSVWDRGTDTQYF
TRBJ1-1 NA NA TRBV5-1 TGCGCCAGCAGCCTGGAGGGGGAGTCTCACACTGAAGCTTTCTTT CASSLEGESHTEAFF
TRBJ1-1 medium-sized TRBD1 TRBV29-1 TGCAGCGTTGAACAGGGGGCTGTTGAAGCTTTCTTT CSVEQGAVEAFF
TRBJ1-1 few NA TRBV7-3 TGTGCCAGCAGCTTACAGGGAGGGAACACTGAAGCTTTCTTT CASSLQGGNTEAFF
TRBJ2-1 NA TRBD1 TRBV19 TGTGCCAGTAGTAGGAGGACAGGGGGCCAAGCTTCGGGCTACAATGAGCAGTTCTTC CASSRRTGGQASGYNEQFF
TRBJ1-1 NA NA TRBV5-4 TGTGCCAGCAGCTACTATCGGAACACTGAAGCTTTCTTT CASSYYRNTEAFF
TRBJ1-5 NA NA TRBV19 TGTGCCAGTAGTATACCGGGATTTTGGGGAGGTAGCAATCAGCCCCAGCATTTT CASSIPGFWGGSNQPQHF
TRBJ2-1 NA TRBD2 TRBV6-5 TGTGCCAGCAGTTACTCGATTAGCGGGAGCAATGAGCAGTTCTTC CASSYSISGSNEQFF
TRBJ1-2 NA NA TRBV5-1 TGCGCCAGCAGCTTCGCGGCTAACTATGGCTACACCTTC CASSFAANYGYTF
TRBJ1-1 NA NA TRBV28 TGTGCCAGCAGTTTGAAGCCGGGGGAAGCTTTCTTT CASSLKPGEAFF
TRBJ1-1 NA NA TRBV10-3 TGTGCCACCTCGACTACCACTGAAGCTTTCTTT CATSTTTEAFF
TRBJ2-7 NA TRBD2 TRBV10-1 TGCGCCAGTTTGAGACTAGCGGGGCACCTCTCCTACGAGCAGTACTTC CASLRLAGHLSYEQYF
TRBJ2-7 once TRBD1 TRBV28 TGTGCCAGCAGTTTAGCCCAGGGGGCCACCTACGAGCAGTACTTC CASSLAQGATYEQYF
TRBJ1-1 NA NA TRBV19 TGTGCCAGTATCAAATTGGGTGGGGGGGCAAAAAGAATGAACACTGAAGCTTTCTTT CASIKLGGGAKRMNTEAFF
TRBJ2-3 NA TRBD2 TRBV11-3 TGTGCCAGCAGCCGTAGCGGGGGAGGCACAGATACGCAGTATTTT CASSRSGGGTDTQYF
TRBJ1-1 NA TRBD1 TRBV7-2 TGTGCCAGCAGCTTAGTTGGGACAGGGTACATGAACACTGAAGCTTTCTTT CASSLVGTGYMNTEAFF
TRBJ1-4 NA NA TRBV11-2 TGTGCCAGCAGCCGATACAGGGAAACAACTAATGAAAAACTGTTTTTT CASSRYRETTNEKLFF
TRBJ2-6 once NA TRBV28 TGTGCCAGCAGTTCGACAGCGATCTCTGGGGCCAACGTCCTGACTTTC CASSSTAISGANVLTF
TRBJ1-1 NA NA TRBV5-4 TGTGCCAGCAGCTTGCAGGAGAACACTGAAGCTTTCTTT CASSLQENTEAFF
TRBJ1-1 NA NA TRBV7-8 TGTGCCAGCAGCTTATGGGGGGAGACTGAAGCTTTCTTT CASSLWGETEAFF
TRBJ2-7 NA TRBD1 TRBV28 TGTGCCAGCAGGGGACAGGGTGCATACGAGCAGTACTTC CASRGQGAYEQYF
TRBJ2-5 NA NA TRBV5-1 TGCGCCAGCGCTGTATTGGGGCAGACTCAAGAGACCCAGTACTTC CASAVLGQTQETQYF
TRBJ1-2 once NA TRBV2 TGTGCCAGCGGACTCAATGGCTACACCTTC CASGLNGYTF
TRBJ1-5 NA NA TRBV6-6 TGTGCCAGCAGGCGTACAGGTGAGAATCAGCCCCAGCATTTT CASRRTGENQPQHF
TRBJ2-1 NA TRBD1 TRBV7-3 TGTGCCAGCAGCCCCACCGGGACAGGGAACAATGAGCAGTTCTTC CASSPTGTGNNEQFF
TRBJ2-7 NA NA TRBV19 TGTGCCAGTAGCACTGAAGACAGTGCCTACGAGCAGTACTTC CASSTEDSAYEQYF
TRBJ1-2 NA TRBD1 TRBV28 TGTGCCAGCAGCCGGGGACAGGAGCGAGAGGGCTACACCTTC CASSRGQEREGYTF
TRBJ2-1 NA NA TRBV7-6 TGTGCCAGCAGCTTAGTTTTGGCCGAAGTCACCACCTACAATGAGCAGTTCTTC CASSLVLAEVTTYNEQFF
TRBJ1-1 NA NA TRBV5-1 TGCGCCAGCAGCTTGGGACAGGAAGCTTTCTTT CASSLGQEAFF
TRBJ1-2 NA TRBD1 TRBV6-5 TGTGCCAGCAGAGATCCGGGACAGGGGAACTATGGCTACACCTTC CASRDPGQGNYGYTF
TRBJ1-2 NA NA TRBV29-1 TGCAGCGTTGTAGACCACTCGGATGGCTACACCTTC CSVVDHSDGYTF